The 27 T cell receptor beta chains in this list originate from one sample, sequenced in a study of T cells after yellow fever vaccination. Each CDR3 protein is one row after TCRdb ran MiXCR on the 5' RACE reads. The data contain roughly 94,000 distinct CDR3 sequences, roughly 10% of them seen just once; the ten biggest clones take up 15% to 20%. Sequenced material: CD8+ T cells not binding an NS4B(214-222) dextramer, sorted from PBMCs, taken more than 14 days after the first yellow fever vaccination. The source is a man younger than 35 who received the YFV17D yellow fever vaccine.

The chain recombines TRBV10-3 with TRBJ2-1, with D uncertain. CDR1 is ENHRY, CDR2 SYGVKD, per germline. The CDR3 has 13 residues. Trimming took 4 bases from V and 3 from J, leaving 7 bases between them. The CDR3 loop is CAISVGVYNEQFF. The CDR3 DNA follows: TGTGCCATCAGTGTTGGTGTCTACAATGAGCAGTTCTTC.

The chain carries TRBV2 and TRBJ2-3; 10 nucleotides line up with TRBD2. With V trimmed by 11 bases and J by 3 bases, 11 bases remained unmatched. The germline CDR1 and CDR2 sequences are SNHLY and FYNNEI. CDR3 length: 15 residues. CDR3 sequence (DNA): TGTGCCGAATCGCTAGCGGGGGCCGGGACAGATACGCAGTATTTT. Translating it yields CAESLAGAGTDTQYF.

J is TRBJ1-5 and V is TRBV9; 7 bases are a match to TRBD1. The germline V gene encodes CDR1 SGDLS and CDR2 YYNGEE. The ends lost 7 bases at V and 0 bases at J; junction bases unmatched: 13. The CDR3 has 17 residues. CDR3 DNA: TGTGCCAGCTCCCGAGGGTCGGGGGACAGTAGCAATCAGCCCCAGCATTTT. Protein product: CASSRGSGDSSNQPQHF.

There are many counts of this clonotype. The V call is TRBV12-3 or TRBV12-4, the J call TRBJ2-1; D unresolved. This CDR3 comprises 13 residues. The V gene lost 5 bases and the J gene lost 6 bases, with 11 bases spanning the gap. The CDR3 nucleotides are TGTGCCAGCAGTGGGATAGGGCCCAATGAGCAGTTCTTC. It is translated as CASSGIGPNEQFF.

This clonotype was observed a handful of times. The rearrangement joins TRBV12-3 or TRBV12-4 to TRBJ2-3, with a weak D call TRBD2 (6 bases). The CDR3 has 15 residues. Trimming left V 6 bases short and J 5 bases short, with 18 bases between. CDR3 region: CASSRLEGLKDTQYF. CDR3 nucleotide sequence: TGTGCCAGCAGCAGACTAGAGGGGCTCAAAGATACGCAGTATTTT.

V usage is TRBV29-1 and J usage is TRBJ2-1; D is unclear. The V gene lost 4 bases and the J gene lost 2 bases, with 9 bases spanning the gap. Germline-derived CDR1 and CDR2 are SQVTM and ANQGSEA. There are 13 residues in the CDR3. The CDR3 DNA reads TGCAGCGTTGGAGCAGGCGCCTACAATGAGCAGTTCTTC. Protein product: CSVGAGAYNEQFF.

The J gene is TRBJ2-5, the V gene TRBV11-2; 8 nucleotides agree with TRBD2. The CDR3 contains 15 residues. Trimming took 4 bases from V and 4 from J; bases not matched to a gene: 8. The germline CDR1 and CDR2 sequences are SGHAT and FQNNGV. CDR3 sequence reads: CASSYYGTRVETQYF. DNA of the CDR3: TGTGCCAGCAGCTACTACGGGACTAGGGTAGAGACCCAGTACTTC. The full variable domain, rest sourced from reference TRBV11-2 and TRBJ2-5, is EAGVAQSPRYKIIEKRQSVAFWCNPISGHATLYWYQQILGQGPKLLIQFQNNGVVDDSQLPKDRFSAERLKGVDSTLKIQPAKLEDSAVYLCASSYYGTRVETQYFGPGTRLLVL.

This sequence joins TRBV4-3 and TRBJ2-5; TRBD2 matches 7 bases. This CDR3 is 17 amino acids long. J was trimmed by 1 base and V by 0 bases; bases with no gene match: 8. Germline V gene sequence: CDR1 LGHNA, CDR2 YSLEER. The CDR3 sequence: CASSQDRGGGPQETQYF. The DNA of the CDR3 is TGCGCCAGCAGCCAAGATAGAGGCGGGGGACCCCAAGAGACCCAGTACTTC.

This clonotype was counted between two and nine times. The chain combines TRBV4-3 with TRBJ1-2; 7 bases are a match to TRBD1. This CDR3 contains 17 residues. The V segment lost 0 bases and the J segment 5 bases; nucleotides outside the gene matches: 12. Germline loops: CDR1 LGHNA, CDR2 YSLEER. The CDR3 sequence: CASSQDRLSDRVYGYTF. In nucleotides, the CDR3 is TGCGCCAGCAGCCAAGATCGTCTCTCTGACAGGGTTTATGGCTACACCTTC.

This clonotype was picked up a small number of times. The chain couples TRBV19 to TRBJ1-1; D uncertain. Trimming removed 6 bases from V and 1 base from J, with 12 bases in between. The CDR3 covers 14 residues. Germline lookup yields CDR1 LNHDA and CDR2 SQIVND (reference sequence). CDR3 DNA: TGTGCCAGTAGCCCGAGAGGCGGGAACACTGAAGCTTTCTTT. It is translated as CASSPRGGNTEAFF.

The chain uses TRBV11-2 and TRBJ2-7; 8 nucleotides match TRBD1. Germline V lookup: CDR1 SGHAT, CDR2 FQNNGV. The CDR3 sequence is 15 residues long. Trimming removed 0 bases from V and 3 bases from J; junction bases left unmatched: 4. This CDR3 is CASSLERTGSYEQYV. CDR3 nucleotide sequence: TGTGCCAGCAGCTTAGAACGGACAGGGAGCTACGAGCAGTACGTC.

Sample share makes this clonotype medium-sized (0.01 to 0.1%). The chain couples TRBV4-1 to TRBJ2-1, with TRBD2 matching 7 bases. The trim removed 1 base at V and 0 bases at J, leaving 0 bases unmatched. Germline V gene lookup returns CDR1 MGHRA and CDR2 YSYEKL. There are 15 residues in the CDR3. CDR3: CASSQAGGSYNEQFF. CDR3 coding DNA: TGCGCCAGCAGCCAAGCGGGGGGCTCCTACAATGAGCAGTTCTTC.

This clonotype occurred a few times. The chain links TRBV7-9 to TRBJ1-5; D is perhaps TRBD1 (6 bases). Germline CDR1 is SEHNR and CDR2 is FQNEAQ (reference sequence). Trimming pared 5 bases from V and 7 bases from J, leaving 9 bases between. CDR3 length equals 12 residues. CDR3 nucleotides: TGTGCCAGCAGCCCGACAGGACAGCCCCAGCATTTT. Translation: CASSPTGQPQHF.

This clonotype was counted only a few times. The chain employs TRBV20-1 and TRBJ2-1; D might be TRBD2 (5 bases). Per the germline V gene, CDR1 is DFQATT and CDR2 is SNEGSKA (reference sequence). The CDR3 totals 15 residues. V was cut by 0 bases and J by 8 bases, with 17 bases left in between. The CDR3 DNA is TGCAGTGCTAGAGATTTGAGGGTAATGATGCATGAGCAGTTCTTC. Translating gives CSARDLRVMMHEQFF.

The V call is TRBV7-2, the J call TRBJ1-1; D uncertain. The germline V gene has CDR1 SGHTA and CDR2 FQGNSA. The CDR3 extends over 14 amino acids. Trimming removed 1 base at V and 2 bases at J, with 8 bases between. CDR3 region: CASSLVSSNTEAFF. CDR3 DNA sequence: TGTGCCAGCAGCTTAGTCTCGTCCAACACTGAAGCTTTCTTT.

This clonotype was seen a few times. The V call is TRBV20-1, the J call TRBJ2-1; the match to TRBD2 covers 8 bases. The trim removed 0 bases at V and 4 bases at J, leaving 5 bases unmatched. The germline gives CDR1 DFQATT, CDR2 SNEGSKA (reference sequence). The CDR3 has 15 amino acids. CDR3 amino acids: CSARDPRGGYNEQFF. The CDR3 nucleotides read TGCAGTGCTAGAGATCCTCGCGGGGGGTACAATGAGCAGTTCTTC.

This clonotype was counted only a few times. V gene TRBV10-3 combines with J gene TRBJ2-1; 10 bases map to TRBD2. The trim removed 6 bases at V and 4 bases at J, leaving 3 bases unmatched. The length of the CDR3 is 14 residues. The germline V gene has CDR1 ENHRY and CDR2 SYGVKD. The CDR3 bases are TGTGCCATCAGCGGGACTAGCGCTTACAATGAGCAGTTCTTC. Translation: CAISGTSAYNEQFF.

This clonotype was recorded a few times. The gene calls are TRBV27 and TRBJ2-2; D gene ambiguous. In germline, CDR1 is MNHEY, CDR2 SMNVEV (reference sequence). Trimming left V 10 bases short and J 0 bases short, with 15 bases between. CDR3 length equals 15 residues. The CDR3 DNA follows: TGTGCCACCGAAACCGAAGACGCGAACACCGGGGAGCTGTTTTTT. Its translation: CATETEDANTGELFF.

In this sample, this clonotype is medium-sized. The chain recombines TRBV6-2 or TRBV6-3 with TRBJ1-5, with TRBD1 as a possible D gene (6 bases). The CDR3 has 14 residues. Germline values: CDR1 MNHEY, CDR2 SVGEGT. Trimming shortened V by 5 bases and J by 2 bases, and 10 bases separated the two germline ends. The CDR3, as DNA: TGTGCCAGCAGTGCAGGGGCAGGCAATCAGCCCCAGCATTTT. This codes for CASSAGAGNQPQHF.

This clonotype was recorded a few times. This chain uses TRBV6-1 with TRBJ1-5; 9 bases are a match to TRBD1. Germline CDR1 reads MNHNS; CDR2 reads SASEGT. The trim removed 3 bases at V and 6 bases at J, leaving 3 bases unmatched. The CDR3 totals 14 residues. This CDR3 is CASSETGGGQPQHF. The CDR3 DNA reads as TGTGCCAGCAGTGAGACAGGGGGAGGTCAGCCCCAGCATTTT.

This clonotype was counted a few times. The chain combines TRBV27 with TRBJ1-5; 7 nucleotides agree with TRBD1. Germline V gives CDR1 MNHEY, CDR2 SMNVEV (reference sequence). The CDR3 is 15 residues long. After removal of 5 bases from V and 7 bases from J, the junction contained 11 bases not matched to a gene. The CDR3, as DNA: TGTGCCAGCAGTACCATCGACAGGGCCGGCCAGCCCCAGCATTTT. This sequence encodes CASSTIDRAGQPQHF.

In this sample, this clonotype turned up a few times. V and J are TRBV7-9 and TRBJ1-6; D call uncertain. Germline V gene sequence: CDR1 SEHNR, CDR2 FQNEAQ (reference sequence). The CDR3 contains 14 residues. Trimming pared 3 bases from V and 11 bases from J, leaving 14 bases between. The chain's CDR3 is CASSLEAAVPPLHF. In nucleotides, the CDR3 is TGTGCCAGCAGCTTGGAGGCTGCGGTGCCACCCCTCCACTTT.

A word on this clonotype: At one boundary the junction diverges from the germline segment, which might be a read error. This rearrangement joins TRBV3-1 to TRBJ1-1, with 7 bases fitting TRBD1. The germline V gene has CDR1 LGHDT and CDR2 YNNKEL (reference sequence). This CDR3 is built from 15 residues. CDR3 DNA: TGTGCCAGCACCCAAGAACGAGGGGGCTACACTGAAGCTTTCTTT. This encodes CASTQERGGYTEAFF.

This clonotype was seen a few times. The gene calls are TRBV20-1 and TRBJ1-1; the match to TRBD1 covers 10 bases. CDR1 DFQATT and CDR2 SNEGSKA come from the germline V gene (reference sequence). CDR3 size: 13 residues. V was pared by 5 bases and J by 4 bases, with 4 bases of the junction left unmatched. CDR3 sequence (DNA): TGCAGTGCTGGACAGGGGGTAGGCACTGAAGCTTTCTTT. Translated: CSAGQGVGTEAFF.

This clonotype was counted many times. The chain is built from TRBV6-5 and TRBJ1-1; weak D call: TRBD1 (5 bases). The ends were cut back, 0 bases at V and 5 bases at J, with 13 bases in the middle. The CDR3 contains 15 residues. Germline V gives CDR1 MNHEY, CDR2 SVGAGI. CDR3 protein: CASSYSRGIGTEAFF. In DNA form, the CDR3 reads TGTGCCAGCAGTTACTCGAGGGGCATTGGGACTGAAGCTTTCTTT.

V and J are TRBV6-5 and TRBJ2-3; TRBD2 aligns across 8 bases. The germline V gene encodes CDR1 MNHEY and CDR2 SVGAGI. The CDR3 runs to 16 residues. With V trimmed by 0 bases and J by 7 bases, 9 bases remained unmatched. CDR3 sequence (DNA): TGTGCCAGCAGTTACTCGAGGCCGGGAGGGAGGAATACGCAGTATTTT. Translating gives CASSYSRPGGRNTQYF.

This clonotype was counted only a few times. The chain combines TRBV6-5 with TRBJ2-3; no definite D call. V lost 0 bases to trimming and J lost 3 bases, with 13 bases between them. Germline loops: CDR1 MNHEY, CDR2 SVGAGI. The CDR3 covers 16 residues. The CDR3 loop reads CASSYSSSRKTDTQYF. The CDR3 DNA is TGTGCCAGCAGTTACTCGAGCAGCAGAAAGACAGATACGCAGTATTTT.